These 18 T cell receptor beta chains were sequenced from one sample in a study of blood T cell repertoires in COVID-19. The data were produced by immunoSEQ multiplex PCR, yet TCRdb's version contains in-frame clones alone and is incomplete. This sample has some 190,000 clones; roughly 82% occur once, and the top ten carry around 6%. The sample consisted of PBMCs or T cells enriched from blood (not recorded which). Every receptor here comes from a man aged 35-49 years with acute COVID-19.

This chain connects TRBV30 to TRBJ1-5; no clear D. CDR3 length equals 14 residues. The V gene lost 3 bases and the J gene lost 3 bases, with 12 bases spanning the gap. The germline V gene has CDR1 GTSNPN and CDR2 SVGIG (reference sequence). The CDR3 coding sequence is TGTGCCTGGAGGGGTGGAGGCCCCAATCAGCCCCAGCATTTT. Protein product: CAWRGGGPNQPQHF.

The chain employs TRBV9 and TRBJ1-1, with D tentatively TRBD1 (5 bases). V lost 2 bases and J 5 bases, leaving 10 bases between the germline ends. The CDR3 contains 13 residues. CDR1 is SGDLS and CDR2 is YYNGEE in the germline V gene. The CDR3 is CASSVDGGTEAFF. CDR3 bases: TGTGCCAGCAGCGTCGATGGGGGGACTGAAGCTTTCTTT.

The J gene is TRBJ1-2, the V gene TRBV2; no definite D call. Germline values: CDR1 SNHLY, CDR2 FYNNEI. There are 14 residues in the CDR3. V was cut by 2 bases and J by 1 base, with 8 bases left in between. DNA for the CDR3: TGTGCCAGCAGTGAAATGGAGGTTAACTATGGCTACACCTTC. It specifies CASSEMEVNYGYTF.

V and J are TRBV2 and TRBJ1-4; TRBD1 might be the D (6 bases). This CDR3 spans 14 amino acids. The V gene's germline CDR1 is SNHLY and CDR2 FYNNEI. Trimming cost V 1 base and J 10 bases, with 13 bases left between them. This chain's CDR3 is CASSEVDRTVKLFF. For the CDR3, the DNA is TGTGCCAGCAGTGAAGTAGACAGGACGGTAAAACTGTTTTTT. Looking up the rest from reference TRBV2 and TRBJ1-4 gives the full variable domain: EPEVTQTPSHQVTQMGQEVILRCVPISNHLYFYWYRQILGQKVEFLVSFYNNEISEKSEIFDDQFSVERPDGSNFTLKIRSTKLEDSAMYFCASSEVDRTVKLFFGSGTQLSVL.

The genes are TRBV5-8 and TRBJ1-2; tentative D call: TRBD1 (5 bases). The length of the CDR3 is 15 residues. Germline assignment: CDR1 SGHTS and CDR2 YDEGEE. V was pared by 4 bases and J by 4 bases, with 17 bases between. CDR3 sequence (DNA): TGTGCCAGCAGCCTAACCGTAGACAGTAGCTATGGCTACACCTTC. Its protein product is CASSLTVDSSYGYTF.

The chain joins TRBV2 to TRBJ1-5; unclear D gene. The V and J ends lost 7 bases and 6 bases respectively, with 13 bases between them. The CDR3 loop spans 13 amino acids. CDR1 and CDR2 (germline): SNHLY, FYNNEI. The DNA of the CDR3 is TGTGCCAGCACTCCCTTAGAGGGTCAGCCCCAGCATTTT. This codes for CASTPLEGQPQHF.

Here the CDR3 DNA reads TGTGCCAGCAGTTTAATTTCGGATACGCAGTATTTT. Translating gives CASSLISDTQYF. This chain joins TRBV12-3 or TRBV12-4 and TRBJ2-3, with D hard to call. V was shortened by 2 bases and J by 6 bases, with 6 bases between the two germline ends. The CDR3 length is 12 residues.

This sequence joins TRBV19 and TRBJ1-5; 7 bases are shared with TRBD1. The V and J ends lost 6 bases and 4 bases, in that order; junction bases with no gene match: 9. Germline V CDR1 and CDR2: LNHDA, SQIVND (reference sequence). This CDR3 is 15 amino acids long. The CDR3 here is CASSRPDRQNQPQHF. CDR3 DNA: TGTGCCAGTAGCCGCCCGGACAGGCAAAATCAGCCCCAGCATTTT.

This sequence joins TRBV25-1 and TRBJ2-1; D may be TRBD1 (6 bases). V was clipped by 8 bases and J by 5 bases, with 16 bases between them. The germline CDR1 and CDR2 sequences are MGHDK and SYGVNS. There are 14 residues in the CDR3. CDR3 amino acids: CASSDSGLDNEQFF. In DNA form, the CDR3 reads TGTGCCAGCTCGGACAGCGGTCTTGACAATGAGCAGTTCTTC.

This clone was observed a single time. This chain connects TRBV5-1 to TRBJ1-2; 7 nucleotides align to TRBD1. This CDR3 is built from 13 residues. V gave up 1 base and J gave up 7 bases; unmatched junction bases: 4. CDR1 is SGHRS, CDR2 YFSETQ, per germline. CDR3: CASSLRTGGGYTF. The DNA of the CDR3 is TGCGCCAGCAGCTTGCGGACAGGCGGTGGCTACACCTTC.

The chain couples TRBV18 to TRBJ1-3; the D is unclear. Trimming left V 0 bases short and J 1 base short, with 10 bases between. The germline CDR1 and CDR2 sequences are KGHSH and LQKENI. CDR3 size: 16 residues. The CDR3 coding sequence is TGTGCCAGCTCACCACCCTCTGGGAGTTCTGGAAACACCATATATTTT. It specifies CASSPPSGSSGNTIYF.

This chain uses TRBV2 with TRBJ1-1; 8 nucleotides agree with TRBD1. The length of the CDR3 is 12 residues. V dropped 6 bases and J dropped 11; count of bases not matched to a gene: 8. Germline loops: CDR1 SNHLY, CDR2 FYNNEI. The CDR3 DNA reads TGTGCCAGCAGAAGACAGGGGATCGACGCTTTCTTT. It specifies CASRRQGIDAFF.

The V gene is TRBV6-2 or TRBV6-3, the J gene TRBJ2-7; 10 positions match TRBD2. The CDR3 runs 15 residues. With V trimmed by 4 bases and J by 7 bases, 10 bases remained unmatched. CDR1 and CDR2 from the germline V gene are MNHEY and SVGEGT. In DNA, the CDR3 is TGTGCCAGCAGTTTCGAGCCGGGACTAGCGTGGGAGCAGTACTTC. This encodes CASSFEPGLAWEQYF.

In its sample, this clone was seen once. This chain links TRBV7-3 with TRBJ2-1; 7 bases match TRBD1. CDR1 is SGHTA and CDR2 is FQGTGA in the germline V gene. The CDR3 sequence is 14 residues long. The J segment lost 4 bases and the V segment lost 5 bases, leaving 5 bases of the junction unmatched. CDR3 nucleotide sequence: TGTGCCAGCAGCGCGCAGGGGGAGTACAATGAGCAGTTCTTC. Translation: CASSAQGEYNEQFF.

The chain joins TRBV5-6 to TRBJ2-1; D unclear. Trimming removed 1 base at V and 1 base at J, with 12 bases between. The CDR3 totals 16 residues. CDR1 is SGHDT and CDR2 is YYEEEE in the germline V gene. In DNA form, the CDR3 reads TGTGCCAGCAGCTTGTCGGCAGGCGTTTCCTACAATGAGCAGTTCTTC. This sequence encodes CASSLSAGVSYNEQFF. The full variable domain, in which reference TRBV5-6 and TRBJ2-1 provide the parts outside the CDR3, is DAGVTQSPTHLIKTRGQQVTLRCSPKSGHDTVSWYQQALGQGPQFIFQYYEEEERQRGNFPDRFSGHQFPNYSSELNVNALLLGDSALYLCASSLSAGVSYNEQFFGPGTRLTVL.

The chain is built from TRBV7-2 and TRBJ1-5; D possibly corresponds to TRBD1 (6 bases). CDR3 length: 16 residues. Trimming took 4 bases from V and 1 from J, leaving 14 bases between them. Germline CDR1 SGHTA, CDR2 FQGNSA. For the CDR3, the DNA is TGTGCCAGCAGCTCCCGACAGGATGGGAGCAATCAGCCCCAGCATTTT. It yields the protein CASSSRQDGSNQPQHF.

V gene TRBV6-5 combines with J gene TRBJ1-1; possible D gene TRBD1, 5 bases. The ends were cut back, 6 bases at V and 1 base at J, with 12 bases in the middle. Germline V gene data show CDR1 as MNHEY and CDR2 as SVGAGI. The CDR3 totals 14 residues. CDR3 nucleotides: TGTGCCAGCAGGTCAGGGTTGGCGAACACTGAAGCTTTCTTT. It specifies CASRSGLANTEAFF.

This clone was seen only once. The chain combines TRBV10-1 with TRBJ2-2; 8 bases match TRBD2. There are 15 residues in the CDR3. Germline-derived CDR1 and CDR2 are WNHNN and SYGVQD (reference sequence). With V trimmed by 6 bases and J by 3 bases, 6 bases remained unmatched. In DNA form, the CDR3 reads TGCGCCAGCAGGCCGGGACTAGGGGACACCGGGGAGCTGTTTTTT. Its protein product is CASRPGLGDTGELFF.